Below, 23 T cell receptor beta chains from the same sample are listed, as sequenced in a study of shared clonotypes between healthy human individuals. Clones were read by immunoSEQ multiplex PCR, and TCRdb kept only the in-frame ones, dropping some. This sample has about 2,500,000 clones; roughly 92% occur once, and the top ten carry 0.11% to 0.15%. The sequencing input was naive CD4+ T cells sorted from blood. As for subset: CD45RA+ positively selected. The receptors here all came from a young man in good health.

The chain recombines TRBV7-9 with TRBJ1-3, with 8 bases fitting TRBD1. The V segment lost 5 bases and the J segment 11 bases; nucleotides outside the gene matches: 11. The CDR3 is made up of 14 amino acids. Germline V CDR1 and CDR2: SEHNR, FQNEAQ (reference sequence). CDR3 sequence reads: CASSPGQAPDPIYF. The CDR3 coding sequence is TGTGCCAGCAGCCCGGGACAGGCCCCAGATCCCATATATTTT.

The chain uses TRBV27 and TRBJ2-7; TRBD1 matches 9 bases. CDR3 length equals 17 residues. CDR1 and CDR2 from the germline V gene are MNHEY and SMNVEV (reference sequence). Unmatched junction bases numbered 12, after V lost 5 bases and J lost 1 base. Written as DNA, the CDR3 is TGTGCCAGCAGTCGAAGCCCCCCCGGGACAGGGTCCTACGAGCAGTACTTC. Protein: CASSRSPPGTGSYEQYF.

The chain combines TRBV5-5 with TRBJ2-4; D perhaps matches TRBD1 (6 bases). V was cut by 2 bases and J by 7 bases, with 16 bases left in between. Per the germline V gene, CDR1 is SGHKS and CDR2 is YYEKEE (reference sequence). This CDR3 has 15 residues. The CDR3 reads CASSLPGTLGNIQYF. CDR3 nucleotide sequence: TGTGCCAGCAGCTTACCCGGGACACTTGGGAACATTCAGTACTTC.

The chain carries TRBV2 and TRBJ2-1; 8 bases fit TRBD2. Per the germline V gene, CDR1 is SNHLY and CDR2 is FYNNEI. V trimming: 7 bases; J trimming: 6 bases; junction bases outside the gene matches: 5. The CDR3 has 13 amino acids. The CDR3 loop is CASNSGSRNEQFF. Here the CDR3 DNA reads TGTGCCAGCAACAGCGGGAGCCGCAATGAGCAGTTCTTC.

J is TRBJ2-1 and V is TRBV6-5, with D possibly matching TRBD1 (6 bases). Per germline, CDR1 MNHEY and CDR2 SVGAGI. Trimming shortened V by 5 bases and J by 9 bases, and 11 bases separated the two germline ends. CDR3 length: 12 residues. The CDR3 DNA follows: TGTGCCAGCAGTCAGCAGGGGACTGAGCAGTTCTTC. Amino acids: CASSQQGTEQFF.

This rearrangement joins TRBV10-3 to TRBJ2-2; D gene ambiguous. Trimming shortened V by 7 bases and J by 1 base, and 10 bases separated the two germline ends. The V gene's germline CDR1 is ENHRY and CDR2 SYGVKD. The CDR3 covers 14 residues. The CDR3 spells CAIIHSLNTGELFF. The CDR3 DNA reads TGTGCCATCATCCACTCCCTGAACACCGGGGAGCTGTTTTTT.

The rearrangement uses TRBV5-4 and TRBJ2-7; D remains unclear. The CDR3 has 14 amino acids. V gave up 0 bases and J gave up 2 bases, with 9 bases separating them. Germline CDR1 reads SGHNT; CDR2 reads YYREEE (reference sequence). In DNA, the CDR3 is TGTGCCAGCAGCTTGGAGGGTATGACCTACGAGCAGTACTTC. This codes for CASSLEGMTYEQYF.

This clone was counted a few times. The J gene is TRBJ2-7, the V gene TRBV7-6; possibly TRBD1 for D (6 bases). Between the trimmed V and J ends, which lost 8 bases and 0 bases, there was a span of 14 bases. This CDR3 spans 14 amino acids. CDR1 and CDR2 from the germline V gene are SGHVS and FNYEAQ. In DNA form, the CDR3 reads TGTGCCAGCTCACAGAGGGGGAACTCCTACGAGCAGTACTTC. It yields the protein CASSQRGNSYEQYF.

J is TRBJ2-7 and V is TRBV30; 9 bases map to TRBD2. The trim removed 2 bases at V and 10 bases at J, leaving 9 bases unmatched. Per the germline V gene, CDR1 is GTSNPN and CDR2 is SVGIG (reference sequence). This CDR3 is 13 amino acids long. The CDR3 DNA sequence: TGTGCCTGGAGTTATAGCGGGGGAGTGGTACAGTACTTC. It is translated as CAWSYSGGVVQYF.

The chain recombines TRBV5-3 with TRBJ2-2; D is unclear. TRBV5-3 belongs to the ORF category, with a function that is uncertain. This CDR3 has 15 residues. Trimming removed 1 base from V and 1 base from J, with 8 bases in between. The CDR3 DNA reads TGTGCCAGAAGCTTGATATGCGGGAACACCGGGGAGCTGTTTTTT. This codes for CARSLICGNTGELFF.

V usage is TRBV10-1 and J usage is TRBJ2-1, with TRBD1 as a possible D gene (5 bases). Per germline, CDR1 WNHNN and CDR2 SYGVQD (reference sequence). Between the trimmed V and J ends, which lost 2 bases and 3 bases, there was a span of 11 bases. This CDR3 contains 15 residues. The CDR3 sequence: CASSEARASYNEQFF. CDR3 nucleotides: TGCGCCAGCAGTGAGGCCAGGGCAAGCTACAATGAGCAGTTCTTC.

The genes are TRBV28 and TRBJ2-7; D is perhaps TRBD2 (6 bases). Per germline, CDR1 MDHEN and CDR2 SYDVKM. This CDR3 spans 14 amino acids. Between the trimmed V and J ends, which lost 8 bases and 2 bases, there was a span of 16 bases. The CDR3 protein is CASFGTRPPYEQYF. In DNA form, the CDR3 reads TGTGCCAGCTTCGGGACTCGACCTCCCTACGAGCAGTACTTC.

This clone was observed once. The chain links TRBV5-1 to TRBJ2-2; TRBD1 might be the D (5 bases). Germline V gene sequence: CDR1 SGHRS, CDR2 YFSETQ. The V end was cut by 2 bases, the J end by 7 bases, with 18 bases between. The CDR3 length is 16 residues. This CDR3 reads CASSLSTGGPDGELFF. In nucleotides, the CDR3 is TGCGCCAGCAGCTTAAGTACAGGTGGTCCGGACGGGGAGCTGTTTTTT.

The CDR3 here is CASSGGTGQKIYGYTF. The CDR3 DNA is TGTGCCAGCAGCGGGGGGACGGGACAGAAGATCTATGGCTACACCTTC. V gene TRBV5-6 combines with J gene TRBJ1-2, with 7 bases matching TRBD1. CDR1 is SGHDT, CDR2 YYEEEE, per germline. This CDR3 has 16 amino acids. V was clipped by 4 bases and J by 4 bases; unmatched bases: 13.

As concerns this clone: At the DNA level, this CDR3 is encoded by other sequences in the same sample as well. The gene calls are TRBV9 and TRBJ1-1; 7 bases map to TRBD1. The ends lost 3 bases at V and 4 bases at J; junction bases unmatched: 6. This CDR3 contains 14 residues. From germline, CDR1 is SGDLS and CDR2 YYNGEE. CDR3 nucleotides: TGTGCCAGCAGCGCGGGTACAGGGGTCACTGAAGCTTTCTTT. Translation gives CASSAGTGVTEAFF.

The V call is TRBV11-1, the J call TRBJ2-3, with D tentatively TRBD1 or TRBD2 (5 bases each). The CDR3 loop spans 15 amino acids. Trimming removed 2 bases at V and 4 bases at J, with 13 bases between. The germline V gene has CDR1 SGHAT and CDR2 FQDESV (reference sequence). DNA for the CDR3: TGTGCCAGCAGCTTATGGGGGAAAGGTCCAGATACGCAGTATTTT. Its protein product is CASSLWGKGPDTQYF.

A word on this clone: The same CDR3 arises from other DNA sequences in this sample as well. The rearrangement joins TRBV18 to TRBJ1-2, with D possibly TRBD1 on 5 matching bases. Trimming stripped 6 bases from V and 7 bases from J, with 9 bases between. This CDR3 comprises 11 residues. CDR1 is KGHSH, CDR2 LQKENI, per germline. CDR3 coding DNA: TGTGCCAGCTCGAGGGGTGGTGGCTACACCTTC. Translated, it gives CASSRGGGYTF.

This chain joins TRBV6-5 and TRBJ1-2; 9 bases align to TRBD1. Germline CDR1 MNHEY, CDR2 SVGAGI. J was trimmed by 7 bases and V by 6 bases; bases with no gene match: 6. The length of the CDR3 is 13 residues. The CDR3 DNA reads as TGTGCCAGCAGCCCACAGGGGGCGCGTGGCTACACCTTC. The encoded protein is CASSPQGARGYTF.

The CDR3 bases are TGCGCCAGCAGCTTGTTTTCCGGGGCTGTTCCCCAAGAGACCCAGTACTTC. The encoded protein is CASSLFSGAVPQETQYF. This rearrangement joins TRBV5-1 to TRBJ2-5; tentatively, D is TRBD1 or TRBD2 (5 bases each). V lost 1 base to trimming and J lost 1 base, with 17 bases between them. The CDR3 contains 17 residues. The germline V gene has CDR1 SGHRS and CDR2 YFSETQ.

The chain recombines TRBV7-2 with TRBJ2-1, with D possibly matching TRBD2 (6 bases). Trimming stripped 1 base from V and 3 bases from J, with 13 bases between. This CDR3 contains 16 residues. Germline V gene sequence: CDR1 SGHTA, CDR2 FQGNSA. CDR3 in amino acids: CASSLVERSGYNEQFF. CDR3 nucleotides: TGTGCCAGCAGCTTAGTGGAGCGTAGCGGCTACAATGAGCAGTTCTTC.

V and J are TRBV2 and TRBJ1-1; D remains ambiguous. CDR1 and CDR2 from the germline V gene are SNHLY and FYNNEI. Trimming pared 4 bases from V and 1 base from J, leaving 7 bases between. The CDR3 sequence is 13 residues long. The CDR3 reads CASSVEANTEAFF. Written as DNA, the CDR3 is TGTGCCAGCAGTGTGGAGGCGAACACTGAAGCTTTCTTT.

The chain uses TRBV7-9 and TRBJ2-3; D is perhaps TRBD1 (5 bases). Between the trimmed V and J ends, which lost 4 bases and 4 bases, there was a span of 15 bases. CDR1 is SEHNR, CDR2 FQNEAQ, per germline (reference sequence). The CDR3 extends over 15 amino acids. The CDR3 here is CASSSWNSRADTQYF. In DNA, the CDR3 is TGTGCCAGCAGCTCCTGGAATAGCAGGGCAGATACGCAGTATTTT.

The rearrangement links TRBV27 to TRBJ1-3; no definite D call. The germline V gene has CDR1 MNHEY and CDR2 SMNVEV (reference sequence). The CDR3 is 15 residues long. Trimming pared 2 bases from V and 2 bases from J, leaving 10 bases between. The CDR3 is CASSLTGIPGNTIYF. The CDR3 region has the DNA TGTGCCAGCAGTTTAACGGGGATTCCTGGAAACACCATATATTTT.